A single sample gave rise to the 26 T cell receptor beta chains below, sequenced in a study of CD8+CD57+ T cells in acquired aplastic anemia. Genomic DNA acted as the template from which TCR beta VDJ combination and CDR3 sequence profiling were carried out. MiXCR, run by TCRdb on the reads, gives a single entry per CDR3 protein. Of under 350,000 distinct CDR3 sequences listed, roughly three fifths were seen once; the top ten hold less than 9.5%. Sequencing used sorted CD4+, CD8+, or CD8+CD57+ T cells (not recorded which) from PBMCs. The origin of the receptors is a human donor with severe aplastic anemia or a healthy control (not recorded which).

The V gene is TRBV20-1, the J gene TRBJ2-5, with D perhaps TRBD1 (5 bases). CDR3 size: 13 residues. Trimming took off 6 bases at V and 11 bases at J, with 22 bases between the two ends. Germline CDR1 is DFQATT and CDR2 is SNEGSKA (reference sequence). The CDR3 DNA is TGCAGTGCCCCCCAAGGGGTAACGGATACGCAGTACTTC. It encodes CSAPQGVTDTQYF.

Notes on this clonotype: One junction end does not reproduce the germline sequence, and a read error may be involved. The chain links TRBV7-9 to TRBJ1-2; no reliable D call. Germline CDR1 and CDR2: SEHNR and FQNEAQ (reference sequence). This CDR3 is 16 amino acids long. The chain's CDR3 is CASSQDWSGGPPSRVF. In DNA, the CDR3 is TGTGCCAGCAGCCAAGATTGGTCAGGCGGGCCCCCTAGTCGGGTTTTC.

V and J are TRBV7-9 and TRBJ2-5; the match to TRBD2 covers 13 bases. The CDR3 is made up of 17 amino acids. In germline, CDR1 is SEHNR, CDR2 FQNEAQ (reference sequence). Trimming at V came to 5 bases and at J to 4 bases, leaving 10 bases not matched to a gene. CDR3 nucleotides: TGTGCCAGCAGCCTCCTTGGACTAGCGGGGGAAGGAGAGACCCAGTACTTC. Protein: CASSLLGLAGEGETQYF.

The J gene is TRBJ1-6, the V gene TRBV7-3; TRBD1 matches 7 bases. The germline gives CDR1 SGHTA, CDR2 FQGTGA. Germline trimming cut 4 bases from V and 9 bases from J; bases unmatched to any gene: 9. The CDR3 runs to 15 residues. In DNA form, the CDR3 reads TGTGCCAGCAGCTCCACAGGGGCTATGGGTTCACCCCTCCACTTT. Its translation: CASSSTGAMGSPLHF.

Many counts were recorded for this clonotype. The chain has TRBV6-1 and TRBJ2-7; TRBD1 might be the D (5 bases). The ends were cut back, 7 bases at V and 3 bases at J, with 16 bases in the middle. The length of the CDR3 is 14 residues. Germline V CDR1 and CDR2: MNHNS, SASEGT. CDR3 sequence: CASIPGATGYEQYF. The CDR3, as DNA: TGTGCCAGCATTCCAGGTGCAACAGGCTACGAGCAGTACTTC.

This clonotype was counted ten times or more. This rearrangement joins TRBV7-2 to TRBJ2-2; unclear D gene. The CDR3 covers 15 residues. V dropped 5 bases and J dropped 4 bases, with 14 bases sitting between them. The germline V gene encodes CDR1 SGHTA and CDR2 FQGNSA. This chain's CDR3 is CASSQGAWGTGELFF. DNA of the CDR3: TGTGCCAGCAGCCAAGGCGCCTGGGGCACCGGGGAGCTGTTTTTT.

In the case of this clonotype: Sequence at one end of the junction differs from germline and may be a read error. The chain has TRBV5-1 and TRBJ1-4, with a tentative D call TRBD1 (5 bases). The CDR3 loop spans 15 amino acids. CDR1 and CDR2 (germline): SGHRS, YFSETQ. For the CDR3, the DNA is TGCGCCAGCAGCCCCTCAGGGTGGACGAATGAAAAACTGTTATTT. The encoded protein is CASSPSGWTNEKLLF.

The genes are TRBV5-1 and TRBJ2-1; 14 bases line up with TRBD2. This CDR3 is 15 amino acids long. Germline lookup yields CDR1 SGHRS and CDR2 YFSETQ. V lost 6 bases to trimming and J lost 4 bases; unmatched junction nucleotides: 3. CDR3 residues: CASKTSGGAYNEQFF. DNA of the CDR3: TGCGCCAGCAAGACTAGCGGGGGGGCTTACAATGAGCAGTTCTTC. Filled out from reference TRBV5-1 and TRBJ2-1, the complete variable domain reads KAGVTQTPRYLIKTRGQQVTLSCSPISGHRSVSWYQQTPGQGLQFLFEYFSETQRNKGNFPGRFSGRQFSNSRSEMNVSTLELGDSALYLCASKTSGGAYNEQFFGPGTRLTVL.

This clonotype came up many times. This sequence joins TRBV7-2 and TRBJ2-7; TRBD2 agrees at 10 bases. The V gene end was trimmed by 1 base and the J gene end by 3 bases; junction bases not matched to a gene: 3. The CDR3 covers 15 residues. Germline CDR1 and CDR2: SGHTA and FQGNSA. CDR3 in amino acids: CASSLDLAGDYEQYF. CDR3 DNA sequence: TGTGCCAGCAGCTTAGACCTAGCGGGGGACTACGAGCAGTACTTC.

About this clonotype: A much bigger clone sits one base away, suggesting this may be a read error. This chain links TRBV2 with TRBJ1-1; tentative D call: TRBD1 (5 bases). The germline CDR1 and CDR2 sequences are SNHLY and FYNNEI. CDR3 length: 13 amino acids. CDR3 DNA: TGTGCAGCACGGGGGGAGGGGAACACTGAAGCTTCCTTT. As protein: CAARGEGNTEASF.

A few counts support this clonotype. The V and J genes are TRBV7-8 and TRBJ1-2; TRBD1 might be the D (5 bases). Germline loops: CDR1 SGHVS, CDR2 FQNEAQ. The CDR3 loop spans 16 amino acids. Trimming removed 5 bases at V and 4 bases at J, with 20 bases between. In DNA form, the CDR3 reads TGTGCCAGCAGCCTAGGAATGGAAGGGGAGGGCTATGGCTACACCTTC. Its protein is CASSLGMEGEGYGYTF.

This clonotype was observed many times. The rearrangement joins TRBV12-5 to TRBJ2-5; 8 bases map to TRBD1. Losses at the gene ends were 9 bases for V and 4 bases for J; bases not matched to a gene: 13. The CDR3 is 15 residues long. CDR1 and CDR2 (germline): LGHNT, FRNRAP. The chain's CDR3 is CASAGDRGRAETQYF. The CDR3 coding sequence is TGTGCTAGCGCCGGAGACAGGGGCCGCGCAGAGACCCAGTACTTC.

This clonotype turned up a few times. The chain couples TRBV10-2 to TRBJ2-7; tentative D call: TRBD2 (5 bases). There are 13 residues in the CDR3. In germline, CDR1 is WSHSY, CDR2 SAAADI. The V end lost 2 bases, the J end lost 7 bases, and 12 bases lay between the germline ends. The CDR3 here is CASSEHSPGEQYF. CDR3 DNA sequence: TGCGCCAGCAGTGAGCACTCACCGGGGGAGCAGTACTTC.

V and J are TRBV11-1 and TRBJ2-2; no firm D call. The ends were cut back, 3 bases at V and 2 bases at J, with 13 bases in the middle. The CDR3 loop spans 16 amino acids. Germline V gene sequence: CDR1 SGHAT, CDR2 FQDESV (reference sequence). Here the CDR3 reads CASSFSVVPNTGELFF. The CDR3, as DNA: TGTGCCAGCAGCTTTTCCGTAGTCCCAAACACCGGGGAGCTGTTTTTT.

The chain joins TRBV2 to TRBJ2-7; a weak D match, TRBD2 (5 bases). The germline CDR1 and CDR2 sequences are SNHLY and FYNNEI. The V end lost 7 bases, the J end lost 6 bases, and 19 bases lay between the germline ends. The CDR3 sequence is 14 residues long. The CDR3 is CASILVSAMGEQYF. The CDR3 nucleotides are TGTGCCAGCATTCTGGTTAGCGCTATGGGCGAGCAGTACTTC. The whole variable domain, remainder taken from reference TRBV2 and TRBJ2-7, is EPEVTQTPSHQVTQMGQEVILRCVPISNHLYFYWYRQILGQKVEFLVSFYNNEISEKSEIFDDQFSVERPDGSNFTLKIRSTKLEDSAMYFCASILVSAMGEQYFGPGTRLTVT.

Of note for this clonotype: A junction boundary mismatches the germline segment, possibly from a read error. V gene TRBV7-9 combines with J gene TRBJ2-3, with TRBD1 matching over 7 bases. The CDR3 consists of 15 residues. CDR1 and CDR2 from the germline V gene are SEHNR and FQNEAQ (reference sequence). The CDR3 protein is CASSEKGALWDTQYF. DNA for the CDR3: TGCGCCAGCAGTGAGAAGGGGGCTCTCTGGGATACGCAGTATTTT. Together with reference TRBV7-9 and TRBJ2-3, the CDR3 gives the full variable domain: DTGVSQNPRHKITKRGQNVTFRCDPISEHNRLYWYRQTLGQGPEFLTYFQNEAQLEKSRLLSDRFSAERPKGSFSTLEIQRTEQGDSAMYLCASSEKGALWDTQYFGPGTRLTVL.

This clonotype turned up a few times. The genes are TRBV10-3 and TRBJ1-6, with D perhaps TRBD1 (6 bases). The CDR3 covers 14 residues. Trimming left V 6 bases short and J 7 bases short, with 13 bases between. Germline V gene sequence: CDR1 ENHRY, CDR2 SYGVKD. The CDR3 here is CAIRARTENSPLHF. In DNA form, the CDR3 reads TGTGCCATCAGGGCGAGGACAGAGAATTCACCCCTCCACTTT.

J is TRBJ2-1 and V is TRBV6-5; tentative D call: TRBD2 (5 bases). This CDR3 comprises 14 residues. Germline V lookup: CDR1 MNHEY, CDR2 SVGAGI. V gave up 7 bases and J gave up 7 bases, with 17 bases separating them. The CDR3 DNA reads TGTGCCAGCACTGGGCACTCGGACTCGAATGAGCAGTTCTTC. It specifies CASTGHSDSNEQFF.

J is TRBJ2-1 and V is TRBV7-2; 14 nucleotides line up with TRBD2. V trimming: 1 base; J trimming: 4 bases; junction bases outside the gene matches: 9. The length of the CDR3 is 19 residues. CDR1 and CDR2 from the germline V gene are SGHTA and FQGNSA. The CDR3 loop reads CASSLGRRLAGGRYNEQFF. The CDR3, as DNA: TGTGCCAGCAGCTTAGGTCGTCGACTAGCGGGGGGGAGGTACAATGAGCAGTTCTTC. Supplemented by reference TRBV7-2 and TRBJ2-1, the full variable domain reads GAGVSQSPSNKVTEKGKDVELRCDPISGHTALYWYRQSLGQGLEFLIYFQGNSAPDKSGLPSDRFSAERTGGSVSTLTIQRTQQEDSAVYLCASSLGRRLAGGRYNEQFFGPGTRLTVL.

This clonotype has at least ten counts. V is TRBV4-2 and J is TRBJ1-5; D uncertain. Per the germline V gene, CDR1 is LGHNA and CDR2 is YNFKEQ. This CDR3 has 17 amino acids. Trimming stripped 0 bases from V and 0 bases from J, with 12 bases between. The CDR3 spells CASSQDFRVDSNQPQHF. As DNA, the CDR3 is TGTGCCAGCAGCCAAGATTTTCGGGTTGATAGCAATCAGCCCCAGCATTTT.

About this clonotype itself: Compared with germline, one end of the junction differs, possibly owing to a read error. The chain is built from TRBV5-1 and TRBJ1-4, with 10 bases aligning to TRBD1. Germline values: CDR1 SGHRS, CDR2 YFSETQ. CDR3 length: 17 amino acids. The CDR3 DNA sequence: TGTGCCAGCAGCCAACCGCCCCGGACAGGGGGTAATGAAAAACTGTTTTTT. Encoded protein: CASSQPPRTGGNEKLFF.

V usage is TRBV7-3 and J usage is TRBJ2-7, with D possibly matching TRBD2 (6 bases). The germline CDR1 and CDR2 sequences are SGHTA and FQGTGA. There are 13 residues in the CDR3. V lost 5 bases and J lost 3, with 11 bases in between. DNA for the CDR3: TGTGCCAGCAGCGCGGGGCGGAACTACGAGCAGTACTTC. Translating gives CASSAGRNYEQYF.

Worth noting for this clonotype: The CDR3 does not end in the conserved phenylalanine or tryptophan, so this is likely a read error. The chain uses TRBV10-3 and TRBJ1-5; D is undetermined. Looked up from germline, CDR1 is ENHRY and CDR2 is SYGVKD. V was trimmed by 3 bases and J by 6 bases, leaving 9 bases between them. The CDR3 extends over 13 amino acids. DNA for the CDR3: TGTGCCATCAGTGAAGTGGGATTTCAGCCCCAGCATCCT. This sequence encodes CAISEVGFQPQHP.

The V call is TRBV9, the J call TRBJ2-7, with D uncertain. The CDR3 extends over 14 amino acids. The germline V gene has CDR1 SGDLS and CDR2 YYNGEE. V dropped 0 bases and J dropped 1 base, with 8 bases sitting between them. This CDR3 reads CASSVVGSSYEQYF. CDR3 DNA sequence: TGTGCCAGCAGCGTAGTTGGCAGTTCCTACGAGCAGTACTTC.

The chain has TRBV12-3 or TRBV12-4 and TRBJ2-3; 7 bases align to TRBD2. The CDR3 has 14 residues. Germline trimming cut 3 bases from V and 1 base from J; bases unmatched to any gene: 1. CDR3 residues: CASSFLAGTDTQYF. In nucleotides, the CDR3 is TGTGCCAGCAGTTTTCTAGCGGGCACAGATACGCAGTATTTT.

This clonotype was counted ten times or more. This chain joins TRBV27 and TRBJ2-7; D uncertain. V was shortened by 2 bases and J by 5 bases, with 10 bases between the two germline ends. From germline, CDR1 is MNHEY and CDR2 SMNVEV (reference sequence). The CDR3 contains 13 residues. CDR3 region: CASSLGQSHEQYF. CDR3 DNA sequence: TGTGCCAGCAGTTTAGGGCAGAGCCACGAGCAGTACTTC.